This T cell receptor (beta chain) stems from a study of T cells in narcolepsy. Study observations and caveats: Same-patient CSF and blood CD4+ T cell clonotypes included HCRT-specific and TRIB2-specific autoreactive ones.

With respect to this clone: What it binds is not known.

The assay was immunoSEQ multiplex PCR, and TCRdb's table has in-frame clones only and misses some. In the table there are some 19,000 clones, 85% to 90% of which are singletons. Input material: memory (CD45RA-) CD4+ T cells from blood. The sequence was obtained from a human donor in good health.

The CDR3 region is CASQDRERGTQYF. The CDR3 DNA reads TGTGCCAGCCAGGACCGGGAGAGAGGGACCCAGTACTTC. This chain links TRBV6-6 with TRBJ2-5; perhaps TRBD2 as D (6 bases). The CDR3 spans 13 residues. Trimming removed 8 bases from V and 7 bases from J, with 17 bases in between. Per germline, CDR1 MNHNY and CDR2 SVGAGI (reference sequence).